This TCR beta chain was recorded in a study of OX40 agonist ivuxolimab in advanced cancers. Overall study: Three individuals attained partial responses, comprising one hepatocellular carcinoma case and two cutaneous melanoma cases.

Data came from immunoSEQ multiplex PCR; TCRdb stores just in-frame clones and leaves some out. The profile shows 65,000 to 80,000 clones, 75% to 85% of them singletons. General observations from the study: At doses 0.1 to 3.0 mg/kg, CD4+ and CD8+ clones expanded.

Comment on this clone: What it recognizes is unknown.

Germline V gives CDR1 MNHNS, CDR2 SASEGT. The CDR3 is made up of 15 amino acids. V dropped 5 bases and J dropped 0 bases, with 11 bases sitting between them. The chain links TRBV6-1 to TRBJ1-3; unclear D gene. The source of this sequence is an adult with an advanced solid tumor such as melanoma, head and neck, liver or kidney cancer. Specimen: CD4+ or CD8+ T cells sorted from blood, collected in a trial of the OX40 agonist ivuxolimab. CDR3 sequence reads: CASSSHMSSGNTIYF. Written as DNA, the CDR3 is TGTGCCAGCAGTTCCCACATGAGCTCTGGAAACACCATATATTTT.